This T cell receptor (beta chain) was sequenced for a study of neurological immune-mediated disorders. Across the study: Among some 35 multiple sclerosis patients, about 31 were relapsing-remitting and 3 were secondary progressive.

Unsorted libraries were prepared from 2 million PBMCs held at -80 C. CDR1 is KGHSH, CDR2 LQKENI, per germline. This CDR3 is 17 amino acids long. The V and J ends lost 2 bases and 3 bases respectively, with 20 bases between them. TCRdb ran MiXCR on the 5' RACE reads and lists one entry per CDR3 protein. The sample lists 55,000 to 70,000 distinct CDR3 sequences, 2.5% to 4% seen once, with 4% to 6.5% in the top ten. The TCR was taken from a woman in her forties or fifties with multiple sclerosis. V and J are TRBV18 and TRBJ2-7, with D possibly being TRBD1 (5 bases). The sample taken for sequencing was PBMCs. The CDR3 protein is CASSPRPIGQMIYEQYF. Here the CDR3 DNA reads TGTGCCAGCTCACCAAGACCCATCGGACAAATGATCTACGAGCAGTACTTC.